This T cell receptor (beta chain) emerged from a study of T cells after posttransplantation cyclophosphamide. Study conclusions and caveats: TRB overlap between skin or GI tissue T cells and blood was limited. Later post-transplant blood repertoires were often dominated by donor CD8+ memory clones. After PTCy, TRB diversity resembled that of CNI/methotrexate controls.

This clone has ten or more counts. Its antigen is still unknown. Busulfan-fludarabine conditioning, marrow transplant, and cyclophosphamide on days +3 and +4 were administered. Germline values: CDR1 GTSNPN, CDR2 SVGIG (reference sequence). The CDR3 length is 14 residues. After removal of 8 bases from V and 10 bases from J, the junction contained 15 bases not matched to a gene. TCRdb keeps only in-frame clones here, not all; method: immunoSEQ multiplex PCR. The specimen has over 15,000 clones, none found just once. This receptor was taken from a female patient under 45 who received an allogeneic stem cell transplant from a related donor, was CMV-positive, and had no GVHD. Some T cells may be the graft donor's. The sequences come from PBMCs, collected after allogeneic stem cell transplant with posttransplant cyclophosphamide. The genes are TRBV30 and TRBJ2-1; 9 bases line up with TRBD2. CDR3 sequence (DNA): TGTGCCGGACCGCCCCGATTGACTAGCGGAGAGCAGTTCTTC. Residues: CAGPPRLTSGEQFF.